Presented here are 12 T cell receptor beta chains from one specimen sequenced in a study of control samples from healthy donors and cancer patients (TCRdb year 2020). Libraries were made using the immunoSEQ multiplex PCR assay. The immuneACCESS repertoire file appears here via TCRdb, limited to in-frame rearrangements. These files lack a portion of the clones; in checked studies, under half of the deficit traces to unresolved V genes, and the cause of the others is not known. In this sample the table shows 150,000 to 200,000 clones, around 91% of which occur a single time. The ten biggest clones cover approximately 1.5% of the sample. The sequenced sample was blood. The origin of the receptors is a woman aged 30 to 39 in good health.

The V and J genes are TRBV30 and TRBJ2-7; 11 bases align to TRBD1. Germline V lookup: CDR1 GTSNPN, CDR2 SVGIG (reference sequence). Germline trimming cut 0 bases from V and 6 bases from J; bases unmatched to any gene: 4. The CDR3 extends over 14 amino acids. The CDR3 sequence: CAWSVGTGGSEQYF. CDR3 nucleotides: TGTGCCTGGAGTGTTGGGACAGGGGGGTCCGAGCAGTACTTC.

This chain links TRBV6-4 with TRBJ2-1, with 7 bases identical to TRBD1. Germline V lookup: CDR1 MRHNA, CDR2 SNTAGT. Unmatched junction bases numbered 6, after V lost 1 base and J lost 9 bases. This CDR3 region has 14 residues. CDR3 region: CASSDLGQSGEQFF. CDR3 coding DNA: TGTGCCAGCAGTGACTTGGGACAGTCGGGTGAGCAGTTCTTC.

The chain is built from TRBV5-1 and TRBJ2-2, with 14 bases identical to TRBD2. Trimming removed 1 base from V and 4 bases from J; junction bases left unmatched: 6. The CDR3 extends over 18 amino acids. Per germline, CDR1 SGHRS and CDR2 YFSETQ. CDR3 DNA sequence: TGCGCCAGCAGCTTGATGACTAGCGGGAGGGCCGCCACCGGGGAGCTGTTTTTT. Translating gives CASSLMTSGRAATGELFF. The whole variable domain, filled in from reference TRBV5-1 and TRBJ2-2, reads KAGVTQTPRYLIKTRGQQVTLSCSPISGHRSVSWYQQTPGQGLQFLFEYFSETQRNKGNFPGRFSGRQFSNSRSEMNVSTLELGDSALYLCASSLMTSGRAATGELFFGEGSRLTVL.

This clone showed up just once. The rearrangement links TRBV7-3 to TRBJ1-1; 8 bases are a match to TRBD1. The CDR3 runs to 14 residues. Losses at the gene ends were 5 bases for V and 4 bases for J; bases not matched to a gene: 6. The germline V gene has CDR1 SGHTA and CDR2 FQGTGA. This chain's CDR3 is CASSPTGEGTEAFF. The CDR3, as DNA: TGTGCCAGCAGCCCGACAGGGGAAGGCACTGAAGCTTTCTTT.

V gene TRBV19 combines with J gene TRBJ2-1, with 11 bases fitting TRBD2. V was pared by 5 bases and J by 0 bases, with 3 bases of the junction left unmatched. Germline CDR1 LNHDA, CDR2 SQIVND (reference sequence). The CDR3 consists of 16 residues. The CDR3 nucleotides read TGTGCCAGTAGTCCTACTAGCGGGGGCTCCTACAATGAGCAGTTCTTC. It encodes CASSPTSGGSYNEQFF.

V and J are TRBV6-6 and TRBJ1-5; TRBD1 matches 8 bases. The germline gives CDR1 MNHNY, CDR2 SVGAGI (reference sequence). CDR3 size: 15 residues. V was pared by 6 bases and J by 1 base, with 5 bases of the junction left unmatched. CDR3 protein: CASSQDRVSNQPQHF. As DNA, the CDR3 is TGTGCCAGCAGCCAGGACAGGGTAAGCAATCAGCCCCAGCATTTT.

Points on this clone: Other DNA sequences of this sample code for an identical CDR3. The rearrangement joins TRBV2 to TRBJ2-1, with D unclear. V was clipped by 3 bases and J by 4 bases, with 4 bases between them. Germline V gives CDR1 SNHLY, CDR2 FYNNEI. The CDR3 length is 12 residues. CDR3 coding DNA: TGTGCCAGCAGTGACCGGTACAATGAGCAGTTCTTC. The encoded protein is CASSDRYNEQFF.

The rearrangement links TRBV21-1 to TRBJ2-2; the table's D call, TRBD1, has no DNA check behind it. TRBV21-1 is annotated as a pseudogene. There are 16 residues in the CDR3. The CDR3 region is CASSKDRGQGTGELFF. The DNA of the CDR3 is TGTGCCAGCAGCAAAGACAGGGGGCAAGGCACCGGGGAGCTGTTTTTT.

The chain couples TRBV19 to TRBJ2-2; TRBD2 matches 7 bases. Germline CDR1 and CDR2: LNHDA and SQIVND (reference sequence). V shed 3 bases, J shed 6 bases, and the junction held 4 bases outside the gene matches. This CDR3 has 14 amino acids. Written as DNA, the CDR3 is TGTGCCAGTAGTATCGTTGGGGGGGCCGGGGAGCTGTTTTTT. The encoded protein is CASSIVGGAGELFF.

This sequence joins TRBV2 and TRBJ2-7; 7 nucleotides align to TRBD1. The CDR3 loop spans 13 amino acids. Germline loops: CDR1 SNHLY, CDR2 FYNNEI. J gave up 5 bases and V 4 bases, and 5 bases lay outside the gene matches. The CDR3 loop is CASSGQGLDEQYF. CDR3 nucleotides: TGTGCCAGCAGTGGACAGGGCCTAGACGAGCAGTACTTC. The full variable domain, completed using reference TRBV2 and TRBJ2-7, is EPEVTQTPSHQVTQMGQEVILRCVPISNHLYFYWYRQILGQKVEFLVSFYNNEISEKSEIFDDQFSVERPDGSNFTLKIRSTKLEDSAMYFCASSGQGLDEQYFGPGTRLTVT.

The chain carries TRBV7-6 and TRBJ2-1; D perhaps matches TRBD2 (5 bases). Trimming shortened V by 4 bases and J by 3 bases, and 16 bases separated the two germline ends. Per the germline V gene, CDR1 is SGHVS and CDR2 is FNYEAQ. This CDR3 has 16 residues. Here the CDR3 DNA reads TGTGCCAGCAGCTCCATATACGGGAAGCGCTACAATGAGCAGTTCTTC. Its protein product is CASSSIYGKRYNEQFF.

This clone is a singleton in its sample. This chain links TRBV2 with TRBJ1-3; D unresolved. CDR1 is SNHLY, CDR2 FYNNEI, per germline. V was trimmed by 3 bases and J by 0 bases, leaving 6 bases between them. The CDR3 is made up of 14 amino acids. CDR3 DNA sequence: TGTGCCAGCAGTGAGGGGTTCTCTGGAAACACCATATATTTT. Its translation is CASSEGFSGNTIYF.